The present entry profiles one T cell receptor (beta chain) with its context. The data derive from a study of T cell responses to AZD1222 COVID-19 vaccine. Using immunoSEQ multiplex PCR, the repertoire was profiled, and TCRdb retains in-frame clones only, with some absent. The sample lists approximately 120,000 clones; over 75% were seen once. CDR1 and CDR2 from the germline V gene are LGHDT and YNNKEL (reference sequence). CDR3 length: 18 residues. V was pared by 0 bases and J by 4 bases, with 11 bases of the junction left unmatched. The rearrangement uses TRBV3-1 (or the pseudogene TRBV3-2) and TRBJ1-2; the match to TRBD1 covers 10 bases. The specimen comprised peripheral blood, sampled on day 0 of MenACWY control vaccination. The TCR comes from an adult in good health. CDR3 sequence reads: CASSQDRDRGYARYGYTF. CDR3 bases: TGTGCCAGCAGCCAAGACCGGGACAGGGGCTATGCCCGCTATGGCTACACCTTC.